This T cell receptor (beta chain) was documented in a study of T-cell reconstitution after alpha-beta-depleted transplantation in children. Unique molecular identifiers were used to barcode this TCRbeta library. TCRdb re-derived calls from the PCR reads in MiXCR, one entry per CDR3 protein. Of a few hundred thousand distinct CDR3 sequences listed, about a tenth were seen once; the top ten hold 4.5% to 7%. V dropped 2 bases and J dropped 5 bases, with 18 bases sitting between them. This CDR3 has 17 residues. Per the germline V gene, CDR1 is MNHEY and CDR2 is SVGEGT. This clonotype came up many times. This clonotype was obtained from a human donor who donated a stem cell graft to a child with acute myeloid leukemia. This chain connects TRBV6-2 or TRBV6-3 to TRBJ1-4; D is perhaps TRBD1 (6 bases). The sequencing used PBMCs from the stem cell graft donor, collected from the stem cell graft. The CDR3 is CASSYPPEGHGNEKLFF. As DNA, the CDR3 is TGTGCCAGCAGTTACCCACCCGAGGGACACGGGAATGAAAAACTGTTTTTT.